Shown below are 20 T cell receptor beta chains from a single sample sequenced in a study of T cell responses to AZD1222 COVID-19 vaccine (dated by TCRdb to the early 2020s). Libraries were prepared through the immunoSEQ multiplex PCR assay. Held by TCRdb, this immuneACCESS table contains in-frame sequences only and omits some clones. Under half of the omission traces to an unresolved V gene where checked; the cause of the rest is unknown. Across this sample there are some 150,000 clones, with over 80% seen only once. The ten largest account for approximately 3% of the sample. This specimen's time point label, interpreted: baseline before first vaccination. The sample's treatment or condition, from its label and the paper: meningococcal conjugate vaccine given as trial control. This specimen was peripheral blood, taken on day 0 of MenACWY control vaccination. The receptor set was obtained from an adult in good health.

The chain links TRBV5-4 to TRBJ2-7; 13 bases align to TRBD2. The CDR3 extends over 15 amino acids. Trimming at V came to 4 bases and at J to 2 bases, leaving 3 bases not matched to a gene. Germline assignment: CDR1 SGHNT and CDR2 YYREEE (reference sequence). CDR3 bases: TGTGCCAGCAGCGCCGGGACTAGCGGGACCTACGAGCAGTACTTC. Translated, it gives CASSAGTSGTYEQYF.

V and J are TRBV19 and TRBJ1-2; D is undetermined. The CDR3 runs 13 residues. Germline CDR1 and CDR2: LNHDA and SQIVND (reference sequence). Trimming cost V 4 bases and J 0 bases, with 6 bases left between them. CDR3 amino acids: CASSKGTNYGYTF. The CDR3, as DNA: TGTGCCAGTAGTAAAGGGACTAACTATGGCTACACCTTC.

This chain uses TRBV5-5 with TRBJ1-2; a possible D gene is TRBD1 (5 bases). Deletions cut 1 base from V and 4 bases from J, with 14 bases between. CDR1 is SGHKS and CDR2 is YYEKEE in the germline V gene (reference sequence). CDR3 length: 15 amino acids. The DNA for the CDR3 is TGTGCCAGCAGCTTGTCCGGGGACTGGAGCTATGGCTACACCTTC. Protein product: CASSLSGDWSYGYTF.

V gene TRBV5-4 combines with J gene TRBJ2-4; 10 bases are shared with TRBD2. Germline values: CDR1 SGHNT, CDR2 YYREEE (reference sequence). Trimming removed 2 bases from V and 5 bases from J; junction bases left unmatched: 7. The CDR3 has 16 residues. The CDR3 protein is CASSFLSGRSENIQYF. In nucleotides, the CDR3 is TGTGCCAGCAGCTTCCTTAGCGGGAGGAGTGAAAACATTCAGTACTTC.

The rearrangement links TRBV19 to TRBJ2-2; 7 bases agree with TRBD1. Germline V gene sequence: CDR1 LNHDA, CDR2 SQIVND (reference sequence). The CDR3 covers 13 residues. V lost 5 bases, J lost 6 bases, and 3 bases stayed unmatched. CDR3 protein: CASSGQVSGELFF. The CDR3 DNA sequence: TGTGCCAGTAGTGGACAGGTCTCCGGGGAGCTGTTTTTT.

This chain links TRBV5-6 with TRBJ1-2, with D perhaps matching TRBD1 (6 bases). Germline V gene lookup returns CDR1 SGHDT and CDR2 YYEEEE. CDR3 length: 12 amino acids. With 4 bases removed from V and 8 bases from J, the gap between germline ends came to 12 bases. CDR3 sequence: CASSGGPGGYTF. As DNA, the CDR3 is TGTGCCAGCAGCGGGGGCCCGGGCGGCTACACCTTC.

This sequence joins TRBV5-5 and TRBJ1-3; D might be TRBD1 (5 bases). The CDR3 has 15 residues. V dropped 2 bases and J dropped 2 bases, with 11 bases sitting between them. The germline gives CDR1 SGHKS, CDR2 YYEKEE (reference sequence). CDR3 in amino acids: CASSFGGFPGNTIYF. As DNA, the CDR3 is TGTGCCAGCAGCTTCGGGGGATTTCCTGGAAACACCATATATTTT.

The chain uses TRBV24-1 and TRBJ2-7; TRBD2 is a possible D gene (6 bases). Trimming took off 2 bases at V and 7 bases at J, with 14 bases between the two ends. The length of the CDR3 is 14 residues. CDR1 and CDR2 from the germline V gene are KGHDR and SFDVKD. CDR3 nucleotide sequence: TGTGCCACCAGTGATTGGAGGGAGAGGGAGGAGCAGTACTTC. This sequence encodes CATSDWREREEQYF.

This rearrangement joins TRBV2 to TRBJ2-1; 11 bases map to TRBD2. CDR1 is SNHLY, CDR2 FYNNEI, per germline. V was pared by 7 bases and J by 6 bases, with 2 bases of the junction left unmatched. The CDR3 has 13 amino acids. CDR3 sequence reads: CASKGLAGNEQFF. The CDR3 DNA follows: TGTGCCAGCAAAGGACTAGCGGGCAATGAGCAGTTCTTC. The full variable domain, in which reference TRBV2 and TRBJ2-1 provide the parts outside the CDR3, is EPEVTQTPSHQVTQMGQEVILRCVPISNHLYFYWYRQILGQKVEFLVSFYNNEISEKSEIFDDQFSVERPDGSNFTLKIRSTKLEDSAMYFCASKGLAGNEQFFGPGTRLTVL.

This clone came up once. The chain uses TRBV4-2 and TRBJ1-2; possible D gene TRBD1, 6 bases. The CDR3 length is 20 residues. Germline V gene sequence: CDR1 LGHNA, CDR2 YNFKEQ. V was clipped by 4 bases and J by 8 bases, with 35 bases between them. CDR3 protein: CASSLRTVRDSDRWGSGYTF. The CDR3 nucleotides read TGTGCCAGCAGCCTCCGGACAGTTAGAGACTCGGATAGATGGGGCTCCGGCTACACCTTC.

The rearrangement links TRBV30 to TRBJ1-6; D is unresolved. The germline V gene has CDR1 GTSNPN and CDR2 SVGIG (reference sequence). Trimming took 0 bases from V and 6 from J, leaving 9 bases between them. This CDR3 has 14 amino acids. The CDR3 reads CAWSVSYGNSPLHF. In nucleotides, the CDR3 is TGTGCCTGGAGTGTATCCTACGGTAATTCACCCCTCCACTTT.

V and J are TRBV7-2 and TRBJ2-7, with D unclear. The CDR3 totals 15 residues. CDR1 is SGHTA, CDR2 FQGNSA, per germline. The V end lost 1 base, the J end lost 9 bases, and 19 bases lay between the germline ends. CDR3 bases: TGTGCCAGCAGCTTAGAAGGATCTAACCTCCTGGGGCAGTACTTC. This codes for CASSLEGSNLLGQYF.

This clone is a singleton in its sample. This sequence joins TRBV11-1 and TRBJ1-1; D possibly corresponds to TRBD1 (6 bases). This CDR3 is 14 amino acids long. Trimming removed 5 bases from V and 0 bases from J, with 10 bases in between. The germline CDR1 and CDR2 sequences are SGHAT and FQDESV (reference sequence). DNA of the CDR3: TGTGCCAGCAGCCCCCAGGGGATGAACACTGAAGCTTTCTTT. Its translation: CASSPQGMNTEAFF.

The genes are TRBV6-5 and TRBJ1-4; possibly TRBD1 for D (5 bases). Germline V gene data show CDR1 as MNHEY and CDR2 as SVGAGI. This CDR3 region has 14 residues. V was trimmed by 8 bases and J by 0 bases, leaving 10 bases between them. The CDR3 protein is CASHDRATNEKLFF. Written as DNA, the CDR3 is TGTGCCAGCCACGACAGAGCAACTAATGAAAAACTGTTTTTT.

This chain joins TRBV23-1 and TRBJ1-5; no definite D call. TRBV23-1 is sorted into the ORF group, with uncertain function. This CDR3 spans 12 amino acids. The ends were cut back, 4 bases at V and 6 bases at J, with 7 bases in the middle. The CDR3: CASSLGGQPQHF. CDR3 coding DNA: TGCGCCAGCAGTCTTGGAGGTCAGCCCCAGCATTTT.

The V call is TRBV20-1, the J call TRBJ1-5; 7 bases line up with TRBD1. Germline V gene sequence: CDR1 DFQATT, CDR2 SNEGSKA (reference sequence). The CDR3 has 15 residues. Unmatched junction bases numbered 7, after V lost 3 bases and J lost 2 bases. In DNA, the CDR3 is TGCAGTGCTAGTGACAGGGAATCTGGCAATCAGCCCCAGCATTTT. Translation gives CSASDRESGNQPQHF.

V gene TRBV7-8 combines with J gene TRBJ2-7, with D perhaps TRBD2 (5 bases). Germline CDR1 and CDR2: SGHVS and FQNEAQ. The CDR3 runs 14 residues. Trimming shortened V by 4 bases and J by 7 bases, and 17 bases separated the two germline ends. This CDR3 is CASSSPRGPGEQYF. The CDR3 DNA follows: TGTGCCAGCAGCTCCCCCCGCGGGCCGGGGGAGCAGTACTTC.

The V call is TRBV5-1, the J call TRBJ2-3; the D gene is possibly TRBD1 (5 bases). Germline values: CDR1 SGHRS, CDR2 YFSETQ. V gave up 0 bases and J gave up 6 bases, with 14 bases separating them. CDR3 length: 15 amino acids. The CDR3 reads CASSLGQTVRDTQYF. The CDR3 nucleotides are TGCGCCAGCAGCTTGGGACAGACTGTACGGGATACGCAGTATTTT. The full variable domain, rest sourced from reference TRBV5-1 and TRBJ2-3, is KAGVTQTPRYLIKTRGQQVTLSCSPISGHRSVSWYQQTPGQGLQFLFEYFSETQRNKGNFPGRFSGRQFSNSRSEMNVSTLELGDSALYLCASSLGQTVRDTQYFGPGTRLTVL.

CDR3 nucleotide sequence: TGTGCCAGCTCACGGCTGGGGGCTAACTATGGCTACACCTTC. Translated, it gives CASSRLGANYGYTF. The rearrangement uses TRBV18 and TRBJ1-2; maybe TRBD1 (5 bases). V lost 4 bases and J lost 0, with 9 bases in between. The CDR3 has 14 amino acids. Germline CDR1 KGHSH, CDR2 LQKENI. The whole variable domain, remainder taken from reference TRBV18 and TRBJ1-2, is NAGVMQNPRHLVRRRGQEARLRCSPMKGHSHVYWYRQLPEEGLKFMVYLQKENIIDESGMPKERFSAEFPKEGPSILRIQQVVRGDSAAYFCASSRLGANYGYTFGSGTRLTVV.

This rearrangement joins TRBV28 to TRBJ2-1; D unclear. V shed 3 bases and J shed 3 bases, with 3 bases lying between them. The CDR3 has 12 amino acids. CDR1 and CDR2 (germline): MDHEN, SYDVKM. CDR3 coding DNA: TGTGCCAGCAGTTTGGGCTACAATGAGCAGTTCTTC. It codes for CASSLGYNEQFF.